The source of this T cell receptor (beta chain) is a study of T-cell reconstitution after alpha-beta-depleted transplantation in children. Remarks on this clonotype: Its cognate antigen is unknown.

The CDR3 has 14 residues. Trimming cost V 7 bases and J 4 bases; bases outside gene matches: 7. CDR1 is LNHDA, CDR2 SQIVND, per germline (reference sequence). TCRbeta library construction was performed incorporating unique molecular identifiers. TCRdb independently ran MiXCR on the PCR reads; one entry per CDR3 protein. Found here are around 270,000 distinct CDR3 sequences, roughly 7.8% of them singletons; the top ten hold approximately 8.6%. Study observations and caveats: There were some patients whose high TCRbeta diversity at day 60 came from surviving recipient T cells and thymic progenitors. At the one-year point after transplant, T-cell counts and TCRbeta diversity were found to come mostly from T cells that had been newly produced.

The sample here was peripheral blood, taken 360 days after TCRalphabeta/CD19-depleted stem cell transplant. The TCR sequence derives from a female patient aged 2-10 years who had a stem cell transplant for Fanconi anemia, so the T cells may come from the graft donor. The chain couples TRBV19 to TRBJ2-3; 8 nucleotides agree with TRBD1. The CDR3 DNA reads TGTGCCAGTAAAAGGGACAGGCATGCAGATACGCAGTATTTT. This gives the protein CASKRDRHADTQYF.